The 24 T cell receptor beta chains below come from one sample, sequenced in a study of shared clonotypes between healthy human individuals. Method: immunoSEQ multiplex PCR; TCRdb's copy keeps in-frame clones and lacks some. The table lists roughly 2.1 million clones, 90% to 95% of them singletons. Cells designated naive CD8 were CD45RO-negative and were positively selected for CCR7, with terminally differentiated effector memory CD45RA+ cells excluded. Sample: naive CD8+ T cells from PBMCs. These receptors originate from a man aged 18 to 29 in good health. Some clones in this sample may be carry-over from other donors' samples.

The V gene is TRBV6-5, the J gene TRBJ2-2, with D possibly TRBD1 on 6 matching bases. Germline V gene sequence: CDR1 MNHEY, CDR2 SVGAGI. CDR3 length: 15 amino acids. V lost 5 bases, J lost 6 bases, and 16 bases lay in between. The CDR3 DNA is TGTGCCAGCAGTCAGAGGGGGATGGGTGCCGGGGAGCTGTTTTTT. Amino acid sequence: CASSQRGMGAGELFF.

The chain carries TRBV27 and TRBJ2-5, with 7 bases matching TRBD2. The CDR3 covers 17 residues. V lost 6 bases and J lost 4; bases outside the gene matches: 17. Germline V gene lookup returns CDR1 MNHEY and CDR2 SMNVEV (reference sequence). For the CDR3, the DNA is TGTGCCAGCAGGAGTGAGGGATTTGGGGGGGGGAGAGAGACCCAGTACTTC. The encoded protein is CASRSEGFGGGRETQYF.

The chain carries TRBV18 and TRBJ2-7, with TRBD2 matching over 13 bases. J lost 3 bases, V lost 5 bases, and 4 bases had no gene match. Germline CDR1 and CDR2: KGHSH and LQKENI. The CDR3 runs 15 residues. CDR3 nucleotides: TGTGCCAGCTCATTAGGACTAGCGGGGGACTACGAGCAGTACTTC. Amino acid sequence: CASSLGLAGDYEQYF.

A word on this clone: Other DNA sequences in this specimen translate into the identical CDR3. The CDR3 DNA is TGTGCCAGCAGTGAGACAGGATCTTCCTACGAGCAGTACTTC. Translated: CASSETGSSYEQYF. The chain uses TRBV28 and TRBJ2-7; weak D call: TRBD1 (6 bases). With 5 bases removed from V and 1 base from J, the gap between germline ends came to 12 bases. CDR1 and CDR2 from the germline V gene are MDHEN and SYDVKM. This CDR3 contains 14 residues.

The V and J genes are TRBV27 and TRBJ2-7; D is perhaps TRBD1 (6 bases). Trimming removed 9 bases from V and 2 bases from J, with 14 bases in between. The length of the CDR3 is 13 residues. From germline, CDR1 is MNHEY and CDR2 SMNVEV (reference sequence). CDR3 DNA sequence: TGTGCCAGTTCACACAGGGACGCCTACGAGCAGTACTTC. Translating it yields CASSHRDAYEQYF.

The genes are TRBV29-1 and TRBJ2-7; 7 bases agree with TRBD1. This CDR3 is 13 amino acids long. V trimming: 6 bases; J trimming: 2 bases; junction bases outside the gene matches: 7. Germline CDR1 and CDR2: SQVTM and ANQGSEA. The CDR3 spells CSVLRQGPYEQYF. CDR3 coding DNA: TGCAGCGTCCTTAGACAGGGACCCTACGAGCAGTACTTC.

The J gene is TRBJ2-7, the V gene TRBV7-9, with D tentatively TRBD1 (6 bases). This CDR3 spans 13 amino acids. Trimming removed 5 bases at V and 5 bases at J, with 13 bases between. The germline V gene encodes CDR1 SEHNR and CDR2 FQNEAQ (reference sequence). CDR3 protein: CASSPWGLHEQYF. The CDR3 coding sequence is TGTGCCAGCAGCCCTTGGGGGCTCCACGAGCAGTACTTC.

Comments on this clone: The identical CDR3 is also encoded by other nucleotide sequences in the sample. The genes are TRBV6-1 and TRBJ1-1; no clear D. This CDR3 has 12 residues. Germline V gene sequence: CDR1 MNHNS, CDR2 SASEGT. Trimming removed 6 bases at V and 0 bases at J, with 5 bases between. CDR3 bases: TGTGCCAGCAGAGGGTTGAACACTGAAGCTTTCTTT. This encodes CASRGLNTEAFF.

This chain links TRBV9 with TRBJ2-7; 9 bases agree with TRBD1. The V and J ends lost 4 bases and 6 bases, in that order; junction bases with no gene match: 11. There are 15 residues in the CDR3. The germline V gene has CDR1 SGDLS and CDR2 YYNGEE. The CDR3 DNA reads TGTGCCAGCAGCTCTACAGGGGGCGCCTATGTCGAGCAGTACTTC. This codes for CASSSTGGAYVEQYF.

A word on this clone: In the same sample, other DNA sequences code for this CDR3. The chain uses TRBV27 and TRBJ2-7; unclear D gene. V was pared by 8 bases and J by 0 bases, with 11 bases between. The germline gives CDR1 MNHEY, CDR2 SMNVEV (reference sequence). This CDR3 has 13 residues. CDR3: CASAWGASYEQYF. CDR3 coding DNA: TGTGCCAGCGCCTGGGGTGCCTCCTACGAGCAGTACTTC.

The chain combines TRBV4-1 with TRBJ2-1, with D perhaps TRBD2 (6 bases). Looked up from germline, CDR1 is MGHRA and CDR2 is YSYEKL. The germline V and J ends were trimmed by 1 base and 8 bases, with 12 bases remaining between them. This CDR3 contains 14 residues. CDR3 sequence reads: CASSQVYGSDEQFF. The DNA for the CDR3 is TGCGCCAGCAGCCAAGTTTACGGGAGTGATGAGCAGTTCTTC.

The J gene is TRBJ1-4, the V gene TRBV2, with D unclear. V lost 4 bases and J lost 6, with 9 bases in between. This CDR3 has 13 residues. Germline V gives CDR1 SNHLY, CDR2 FYNNEI. DNA of the CDR3: TGTGCCAGCAGTGCCCGAACCCATGAAAAACTGTTTTTT. Translating gives CASSARTHEKLFF.

The chain carries TRBV6-1 and TRBJ1-1, with D unclear. CDR3 length: 12 amino acids. CDR1 and CDR2 (germline): MNHNS, SASEGT. Trimming removed 6 bases from V and 1 base from J, with 6 bases in between. In nucleotides, the CDR3 is TGTGCCAGCAGCGTCTGGAACACTGAAGCTTTCTTT. This translates into CASSVWNTEAFF.

The genes are TRBV9 and TRBJ2-5; unclear D gene. Germline assignment: CDR1 SGDLS and CDR2 YYNGEE. Trimming left V 0 bases short and J 4 bases short, with 10 bases between. The CDR3 totals 14 residues. The CDR3 nucleotides read TGTGCCAGCAGCGTAGGTTCTTTGGGAGAGACCCAGTACTTC. Its protein product is CASSVGSLGETQYF. The entire variable domain, with the rest obtained from reference TRBV9 and TRBJ2-5, is as follows: DSGVTQTPKHLITATGQRVTLRCSPRSGDLSVYWYQQSLDQGLQFLIQYYNGEERAKGNILERFSAQQFPDLHSELNLSSLELGDSALYFCASSVGSLGETQYFGPGTRLLVL.

The chain joins TRBV27 to TRBJ2-5, with a tentative D call TRBD1 (6 bases). V gave up 6 bases and J gave up 2 bases, with 13 bases separating them. CDR3 length equals 14 residues. Germline V gene sequence: CDR1 MNHEY, CDR2 SMNVEV (reference sequence). CDR3: CASSSAGTQETQYF. CDR3 bases: TGTGCCAGCAGCTCCGCAGGGACACAAGAGACCCAGTACTTC.

The chain uses TRBV5-4 and TRBJ2-2, with 7 bases fitting TRBD1. Trimming cost V 2 bases and J 7 bases; bases outside gene matches: 5. Germline V lookup: CDR1 SGHNT, CDR2 YYREEE (reference sequence). The CDR3 runs 14 residues. The CDR3 region is CASSLGTAVGELFF. CDR3 DNA: TGTGCCAGCAGCTTAGGGACAGCGGTCGGGGAGCTGTTTTTT.

V usage is TRBV27 and J usage is TRBJ2-2; 7 bases match TRBD1. V lost 2 bases, J lost 7 bases, and 4 bases stayed unmatched. Germline V lookup: CDR1 MNHEY, CDR2 SMNVEV (reference sequence). The CDR3 covers 14 residues. CDR3 residues: CASSLTGVDGELFF. The CDR3 DNA follows: TGTGCCAGCAGTTTAACAGGGGTAGACGGGGAGCTGTTTTTT.

J is TRBJ2-7 and V is TRBV15; TRBD2 agrees at 8 bases. Germline assignment: CDR1 LNHNV and CDR2 YYDKDF (reference sequence). CDR3 size: 13 residues. Germline trimming cut 3 bases from V and 5 bases from J; bases unmatched to any gene: 3. The DNA of the CDR3 is TGTGCCACCAGCAGTAATAGCGGGAACGAGCAGTACTTC. Its translation is CATSSNSGNEQYF.

A note on this clone: The sample contains more than one DNA sequence encoding this CDR3. This sequence joins TRBV5-1 and TRBJ2-7; D uncertain. Between the trimmed V and J ends, which lost 2 bases and 3 bases, there was a span of 6 bases. This CDR3 is 12 amino acids long. From germline, CDR1 is SGHRS and CDR2 YFSETQ. The CDR3 DNA sequence: TGCGCCAGCAGCTTCTCTAGCTACGAGCAGTACTTC. It yields the protein CASSFSSYEQYF.

J is TRBJ2-7 and V is TRBV7-2; D is uncertain. The CDR3 length is 14 residues. V lost 1 base to trimming and J lost 5 bases, with 12 bases between them. CDR1 and CDR2 from the germline V gene are SGHTA and FQGNSA. The DNA of the CDR3 is TGTGCCAGCAGCTTAGGGACCCACCCTAACGAGCAGTACTTC. This codes for CASSLGTHPNEQYF.

Turning to this clone: The same CDR3 can be traced to other DNA sequences in this sample. V is TRBV7-9 and J is TRBJ1-2; 7 nucleotides match TRBD1. Germline V CDR1 and CDR2: SEHNR, FQNEAQ (reference sequence). V lost 6 bases to trimming and J lost 4 bases; unmatched junction nucleotides: 2. This CDR3 has 12 amino acids. DNA for the CDR3: TGTGCCAGCAGTTCAGGGGGCTATGGCTACACCTTC. This encodes CASSSGGYGYTF.

The genes are TRBV28 and TRBJ1-2; no clear D. The CDR3 runs to 14 residues. Germline V gene data show CDR1 as MDHEN and CDR2 as SYDVKM. V lost 2 bases and J 2 bases, leaving 9 bases between the germline ends. The DNA for the CDR3 is TGTGCCAGCAGTTTAAGCCCAGAGAACTATGGCTACACCTTC. It yields the protein CASSLSPENYGYTF.

The chain combines TRBV7-9 with TRBJ2-2; TRBD2 matches 7 bases. The V gene end was trimmed by 0 bases and the J gene end by 3 bases; junction bases not matched to a gene: 4. Germline-derived CDR1 and CDR2 are SEHNR and FQNEAQ (reference sequence). This CDR3 has 16 residues. The chain's CDR3 is CASSLALAAHTGELFF. The CDR3 coding sequence is TGTGCCAGCAGCTTAGCTCTAGCGGCTCACACCGGGGAGCTGTTTTTT.

CDR3 bases: TGTGCCAGCAGCCCCCGGACAGGGACCGGTCAGCCCCAGCATTTT. Its translation is CASSPRTGTGQPQHF. The chain joins TRBV7-8 to TRBJ1-5, with TRBD1 identical over 8 bases. Germline V CDR1 and CDR2: SGHVS, FQNEAQ. The V gene end was trimmed by 5 bases and the J gene end by 6 bases; junction bases not matched to a gene: 9. The CDR3 loop spans 15 amino acids.